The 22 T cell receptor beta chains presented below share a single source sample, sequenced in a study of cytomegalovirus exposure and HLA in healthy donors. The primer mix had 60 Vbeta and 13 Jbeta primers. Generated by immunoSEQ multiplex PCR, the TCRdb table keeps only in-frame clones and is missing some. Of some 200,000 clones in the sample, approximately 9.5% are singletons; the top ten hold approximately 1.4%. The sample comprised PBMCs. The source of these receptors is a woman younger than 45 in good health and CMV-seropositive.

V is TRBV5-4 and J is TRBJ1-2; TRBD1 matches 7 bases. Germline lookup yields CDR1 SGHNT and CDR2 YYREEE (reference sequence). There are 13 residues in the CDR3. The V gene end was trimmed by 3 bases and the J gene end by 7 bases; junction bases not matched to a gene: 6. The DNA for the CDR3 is TGTGCCAGCAGCTATGACAGGGATGGTGGCTACACCTTC. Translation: CASSYDRDGGYTF. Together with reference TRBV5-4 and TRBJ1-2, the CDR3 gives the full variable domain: ETGVTQSPTHLIKTRGQQVTLRCSSQSGHNTVSWYQQALGQGPQFIFQYYREEENGRGNFPPRFSGLQFPNYSSELNVNALELDDSALYLCASSYDRDGGYTFGSGTRLTVV.

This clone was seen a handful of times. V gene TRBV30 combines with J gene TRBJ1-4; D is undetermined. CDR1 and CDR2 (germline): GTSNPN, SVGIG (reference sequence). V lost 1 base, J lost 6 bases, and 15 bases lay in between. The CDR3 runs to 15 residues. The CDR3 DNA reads TGTGCCTGGAGTGGGTTCGGAAGAGGAGATGAAAAACTGTTTTTT. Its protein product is CAWSGFGRGDEKLFF.

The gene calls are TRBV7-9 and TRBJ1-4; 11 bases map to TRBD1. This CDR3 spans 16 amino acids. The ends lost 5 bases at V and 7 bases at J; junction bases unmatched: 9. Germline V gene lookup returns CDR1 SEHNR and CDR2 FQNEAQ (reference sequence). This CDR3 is CASSRGGQGAGEKLFF. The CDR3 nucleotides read TGTGCCAGCAGCAGGGGTGGACAGGGGGCGGGTGAAAAACTGTTTTTT.

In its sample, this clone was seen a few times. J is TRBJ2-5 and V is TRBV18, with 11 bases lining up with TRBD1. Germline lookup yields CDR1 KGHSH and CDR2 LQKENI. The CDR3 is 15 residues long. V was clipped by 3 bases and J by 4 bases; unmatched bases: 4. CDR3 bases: TGTGCCAGCTCACCCGGGACAGGGGGTAGAGAGACCCAGTACTTC. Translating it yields CASSPGTGGRETQYF.

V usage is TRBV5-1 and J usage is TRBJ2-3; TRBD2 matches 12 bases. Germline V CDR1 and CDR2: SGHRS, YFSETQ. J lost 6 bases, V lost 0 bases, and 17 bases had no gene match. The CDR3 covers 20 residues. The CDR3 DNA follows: TGCGCCAGCAGCTTGGCAATCGCTAGCGGGAGGGCGGGGGTCACCGATACGCAGTATTTT. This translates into CASSLAIASGRAGVTDTQYF. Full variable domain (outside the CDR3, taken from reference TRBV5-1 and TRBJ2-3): KAGVTQTPRYLIKTRGQQVTLSCSPISGHRSVSWYQQTPGQGLQFLFEYFSETQRNKGNFPGRFSGRQFSNSRSEMNVSTLELGDSALYLCASSLAIASGRAGVTDTQYFGPGTRLTVL.

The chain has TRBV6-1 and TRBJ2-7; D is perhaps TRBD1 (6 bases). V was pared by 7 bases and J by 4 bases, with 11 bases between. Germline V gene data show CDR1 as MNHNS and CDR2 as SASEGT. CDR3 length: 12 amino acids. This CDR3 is CASTWTEYEQYF. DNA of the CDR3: TGTGCCAGCACCTGGACAGAATACGAGCAGTACTTC.

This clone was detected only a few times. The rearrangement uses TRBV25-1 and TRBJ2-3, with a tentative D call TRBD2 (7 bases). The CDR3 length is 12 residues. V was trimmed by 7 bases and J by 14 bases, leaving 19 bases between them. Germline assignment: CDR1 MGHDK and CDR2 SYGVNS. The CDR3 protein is CASTPWRGGWYF. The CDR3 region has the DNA TGTGCCAGCACTCCCTGGAGGGGGGGATGGTATTTT.

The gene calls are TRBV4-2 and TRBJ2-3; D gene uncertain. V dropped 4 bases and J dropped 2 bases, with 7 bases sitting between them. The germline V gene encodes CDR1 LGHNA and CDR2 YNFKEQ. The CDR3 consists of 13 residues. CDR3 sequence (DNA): TGTGCCAGCAGCCTCGACATCACAGATACGCAGTATTTT. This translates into CASSLDITDTQYF.

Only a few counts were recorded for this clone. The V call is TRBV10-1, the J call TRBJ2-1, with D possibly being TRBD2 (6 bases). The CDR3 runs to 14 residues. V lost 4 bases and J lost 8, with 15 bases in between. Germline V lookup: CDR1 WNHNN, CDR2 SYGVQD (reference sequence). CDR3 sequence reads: CASSGLEVGDEQFF. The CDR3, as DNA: TGCGCCAGCAGTGGACTAGAGGTCGGGGATGAGCAGTTCTTC.

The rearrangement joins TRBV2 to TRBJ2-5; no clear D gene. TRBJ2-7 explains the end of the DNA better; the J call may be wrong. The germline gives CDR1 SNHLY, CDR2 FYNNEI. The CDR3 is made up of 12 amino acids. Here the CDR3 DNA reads TGTGCCAGCAGTATATCTCCCTACGAGCAGTACTTC. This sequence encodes CASSISPYEQYF.

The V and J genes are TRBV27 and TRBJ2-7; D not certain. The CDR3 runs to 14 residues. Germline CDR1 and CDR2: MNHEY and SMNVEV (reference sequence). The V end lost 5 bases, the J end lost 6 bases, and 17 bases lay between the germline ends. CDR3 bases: TGTGCCAGCAGTCAATCCCCCAACTCCCTCGAGCAGTACTTC. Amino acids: CASSQSPNSLEQYF.

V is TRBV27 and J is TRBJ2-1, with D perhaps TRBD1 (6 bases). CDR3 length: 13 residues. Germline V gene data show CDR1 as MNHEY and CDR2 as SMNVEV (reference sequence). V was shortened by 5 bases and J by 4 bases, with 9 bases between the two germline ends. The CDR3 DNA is TGTGCCAGCAGTAGGACAGTATACAATGAGCAGTTCTTC. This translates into CASSRTVYNEQFF.

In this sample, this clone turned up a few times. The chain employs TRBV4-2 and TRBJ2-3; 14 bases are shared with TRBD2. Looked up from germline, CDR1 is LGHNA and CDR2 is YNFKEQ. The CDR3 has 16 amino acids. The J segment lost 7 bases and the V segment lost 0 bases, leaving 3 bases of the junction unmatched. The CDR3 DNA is TGTGCCAGCAGCCAAGAGGGACTAGCGGGAGTAAATACGCAGTATTTT. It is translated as CASSQEGLAGVNTQYF.

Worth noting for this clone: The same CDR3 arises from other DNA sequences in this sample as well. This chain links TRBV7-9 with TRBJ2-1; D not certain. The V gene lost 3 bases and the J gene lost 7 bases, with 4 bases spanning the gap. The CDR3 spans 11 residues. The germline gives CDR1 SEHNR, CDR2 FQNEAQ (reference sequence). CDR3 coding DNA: TGTGCCAGCAGCTTTATAAATGAGCAGTTCTTC. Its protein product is CASSFINEQFF.

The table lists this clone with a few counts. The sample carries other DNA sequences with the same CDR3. The CDR3 DNA is TGCGCCAGCAGCTCGGGACAGGGTTACAATGAGCAGTTCTTC. Translating it yields CASSSGQGYNEQFF. J is TRBJ2-1 and V is TRBV5-1; 9 nucleotides match TRBD1. CDR1 is SGHRS and CDR2 is YFSETQ in the germline V gene. The V segment lost 3 bases and the J segment 4 bases; nucleotides outside the gene matches: 2. The CDR3 spans 14 residues.

The CDR3 DNA sequence: TGTGCCAGCGGGAGGGCGGCGGGGACTGAAGCTTTCTTT. Protein: CASGRAAGTEAFF. This chain connects TRBV6-6 to TRBJ1-1, with unresolved D. With 8 bases removed from V and 5 bases from J, the gap between germline ends came to 15 bases. Germline V CDR1 and CDR2: MNHNY, SVGAGI (reference sequence). The CDR3 totals 13 residues.

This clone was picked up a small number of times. The CDR3 protein is CASRPVNNEQFF. CDR3 nucleotide sequence: TGTGCCAGCAGACCAGTCAACAATGAGCAGTTCTTC. This rearrangement joins TRBV5-5 to TRBJ2-1, with D hard to call. The germline V gene has CDR1 SGHKS and CDR2 YYEKEE (reference sequence). The CDR3 is made up of 12 amino acids. Trimming took 5 bases from V and 5 from J, leaving 8 bases between them.

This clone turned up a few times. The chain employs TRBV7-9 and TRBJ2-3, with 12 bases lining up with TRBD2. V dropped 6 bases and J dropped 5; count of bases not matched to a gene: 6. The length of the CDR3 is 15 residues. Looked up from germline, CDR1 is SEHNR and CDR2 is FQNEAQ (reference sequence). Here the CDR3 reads CASRPTSGSRDTQYF. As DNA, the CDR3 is TGTGCCAGCAGGCCGACTAGCGGGAGTAGAGATACGCAGTATTTT.

Here the CDR3 reads CAWSKETPPRYGYTF. The CDR3, as DNA: TGTGCCTGGAGTAAAGAGACACCCCCGCGCTATGGCTACACCTTC. The V gene is TRBV30, the J gene TRBJ1-2; D ambiguous. V was clipped by 2 bases and J by 4 bases, with 17 bases between them. Germline V gives CDR1 GTSNPN, CDR2 SVGIG (reference sequence). The CDR3 loop spans 15 amino acids.

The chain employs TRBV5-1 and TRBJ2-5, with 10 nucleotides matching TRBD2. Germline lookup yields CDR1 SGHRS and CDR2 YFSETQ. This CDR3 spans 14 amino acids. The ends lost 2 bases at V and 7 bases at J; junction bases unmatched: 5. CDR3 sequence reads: CASSFEREGRTQYF. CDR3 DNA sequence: TGCGCCAGCAGCTTCGAGCGGGAGGGACGGACCCAGTACTTC.

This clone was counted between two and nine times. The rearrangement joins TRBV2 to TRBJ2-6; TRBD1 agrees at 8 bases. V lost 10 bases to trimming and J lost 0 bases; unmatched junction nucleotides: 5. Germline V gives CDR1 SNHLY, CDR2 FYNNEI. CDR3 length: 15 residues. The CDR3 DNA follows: TGTGCCATCGGACAGGGCAGCTCTGGGGCCAACGTCCTGACTTTC. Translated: CAIGQGSSGANVLTF. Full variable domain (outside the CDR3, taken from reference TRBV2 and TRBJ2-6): EPEVTQTPSHQVTQMGQEVILRCVPISNHLYFYWYRQILGQKVEFLVSFYNNEISEKSEIFDDQFSVERPDGSNFTLKIRSTKLEDSAMYFCAIGQGSSGANVLTFGAGSRLTVL.

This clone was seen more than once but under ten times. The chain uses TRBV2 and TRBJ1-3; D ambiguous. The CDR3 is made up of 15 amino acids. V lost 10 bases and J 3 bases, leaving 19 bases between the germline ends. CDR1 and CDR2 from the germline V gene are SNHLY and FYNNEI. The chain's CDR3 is CANVVRISGGNTIYF. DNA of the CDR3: TGTGCCAACGTCGTACGGATTTCAGGTGGAAACACCATATATTTT.